Each of the 5 T cell receptor beta chains below was sequenced from the same sample in a study of T cells in narcolepsy. Sequenced by immunoSEQ multiplex PCR; TCRdb stores in-frame clones only, minus some. Of some 25,000 clones in the sample, approximately 89% were seen once. Sequenced sample: CD45RA- memory CD4+ T cells from PBMCs. These TCRs come from a human donor with narcolepsy.

This clone was seen a few times. V is TRBV28 and J is TRBJ1-4; TRBD1 aligns across 8 bases. After removal of 7 bases from V and 5 bases from J, the junction contained 6 bases not matched to a gene. CDR3 length: 14 residues. CDR1 and CDR2 (germline): MDHEN, SYDVKM. The DNA of the CDR3 is TGTGCCAGCACCGCTGGGACAGGAAATGAAAAACTGTTTTTT. Amino acid sequence: CASTAGTGNEKLFF.

This clone was observed a single time. The chain carries TRBV5-4 and TRBJ2-3; 9 bases match TRBD1. Germline V gene lookup returns CDR1 SGHNT and CDR2 YYREEE (reference sequence). The CDR3 is made up of 16 amino acids. V was clipped by 1 base and J by 0 bases; unmatched bases: 3. The CDR3 region has the DNA TGTGCCAGCAGCTTGTCCGGACAGGGGAGCACAGATACGCAGTATTTT. Amino acid sequence: CASSLSGQGSTDTQYF.

This clone was counted a single time. The rearrangement links TRBV9 to TRBJ2-5, with D possibly TRBD2 on 6 matching bases. The end of the DNA is better explained by TRBJ2-7, so the J call may be wrong. The CDR3 length is 15 residues. CDR1 SGDLS and CDR2 YYNGEE come from the germline V gene. The CDR3, as DNA: TGTGCCAGCAGCGTAGGTACTAGCTTGAACCACGAGCAGTACTTC. This encodes CASSVGTSLNHEQYF.

V is TRBV29-1 and J is TRBJ2-7, with TRBD1 matching 7 bases. Germline loops: CDR1 SQVTM, CDR2 ANQGSEA. With 3 bases clipped from V and 5 bases from J, the junction kept 13 bases outside the gene matches. The length of the CDR3 is 15 residues. The CDR3 nucleotides read TGCAGCGTTGAGGGTGAAACGACAGGGTTCAACGAGCAGTACTTC. It codes for CSVEGETTGFNEQYF.

This chain joins TRBV6-1 and TRBJ2-5, with D possibly being TRBD1 (6 bases). Germline V gives CDR1 MNHNS, CDR2 SASEGT. The CDR3 extends over 15 amino acids. V was trimmed by 5 bases and J by 2 bases, leaving 15 bases between them. DNA for the CDR3: TGTGCCAGCAGTAGAACAGGGAACGGTCAAGAGACCCAGTACTTC. Protein product: CASSRTGNGQETQYF.